This record covers a single TCR beta chain. The data derive from a study of graft-versus-host responses after intestinal transplantation. Graft specimens yielded both intraepithelial and lamina propria lymphocytes. This CDR3 comprises 16 residues. CDR1 is SGHTA, CDR2 FQGNSA, per germline. V trimming: 0 bases; J trimming: 2 bases; junction bases outside the gene matches: 6. Clones were sequenced by immunoSEQ multiplex PCR, and TCRdb holds only the in-frame ones, with some missing. The sample shows 25,000 to 30,000 clones, 80% to 85% of them seen only once. This receptor was identified in a human patient who received an intestinal transplant, so some T cells may come from the graft donor. The sample here was ileum tissue, taken 98 days after intestinal transplantation. The chain carries TRBV7-2 and TRBJ1-2; 7 bases align to TRBD1. The CDR3 DNA is TGTGCCAGCAGCTTAGCCCCCGGGACAGAAAACTATGGCTACACCTTC. Protein product: CASSLAPGTENYGYTF.